A selection of T cell receptor beta chains follows, all from one sample in a study of OX40 agonist ivuxolimab in advanced cancers. Produced via immunoSEQ multiplex PCR; TCRdb's table is partial and in-frame only. The table records 72,000 or so clones, 70% to 90% of them present only once. This material consisted of CD4+ or CD8+ T cells sorted from blood, taken in a trial of the OX40 agonist ivuxolimab. The receptors were gathered from an adult with an advanced solid tumor such as melanoma, head and neck, liver or kidney cancer. Both conserved end residues are part of each CDR3. Each record gives: CDR3 length, J gene, V gene, D gene, clone size, CDR3 DNA, CDR3 protein. A D gene is named only where the DNA matches it firmly. Rows give clone size only sometimes, using once, few, many, or a class for an expanded clone.

>15|TRBJ2-5|TRBV9|TRBD2|.
TGTGCCAGCTCCCTGACGGGACTAGCCCAAGAGACCCAGTACTTC
CASSLTGLAQETQYF
>14|TRBJ1-4|TRBV6-5|.|.
TGTGCCAGCAAAGAAGGGTCGGGTAATGAAAAACTGTTTTTT
CASKEGSGNEKLFF
>15|TRBJ2-3|TRBV2|.|.
TGTGCCAGCAGTCCAGAGGGACGGGGCACAGATACGCAGTATTTT
CASSPEGRGTDTQYF
>14|TRBJ2-5|TRBV6-6|.|.
TGTGCCAGCAGTTACTCGCAGCTACAAGAGACCCAGTACTTC
CASSYSQLQETQYF
>17|TRBJ2-7|TRBV4-2|.|.
TGTGCCAGCAGCCAAGATCGAACCGGGGTCTCGTTTGAAGAGCAGTACTTC
CASSQDRTGVSFEEQYF
>14|TRBJ2-7|TRBV28|.|.
TGTGCCAGCAGCCGTCCAGGAAGTCTCTACGAGCAGTACTTC
CASSRPGSLYEQYF
>17|TRBJ2-5|TRBV4-1|TRBD1|.
TGCGCCAGCAGCCAAGATCGGCCAGGGGGCGGGCGAGAGACCCAGTACTTC
CASSQDRPGGGRETQYF
>14|TRBJ2-5|TRBV28|TRBD1|.
TGTGCCAGCAGTCCCGGACAGGACCCAGAGACCCAGTACTTC
CASSPGQDPETQYF
>12|TRBJ1-5|TRBV7-2|.|.
TGTGCCAGCAGCTTAGGCAATCAGCCCCAGCATTTT
CASSLGNQPQHF
>15|TRBJ2-7|TRBV18|.|.
TGTGCCAGCTCACCACCGGAGGGATGGTCCTACGAGCAGTACTTC
CASSPPEGWSYEQYF
>14|TRBJ1-5|TRBV6-5|.|.
TGTGCCAGCAGCTCCGACGGGTATTATCAGCCCCAGCATTTT
CASSSDGYYQPQHF
>15|TRBJ2-7|TRBV7-2|.|once
TGTGCCAGCAGCTTCCTTCCCCTAGCGTCCCTCGAGCAGTACTTC
CASSFLPLASLEQYF
>15|TRBJ2-1|TRBV18|.|few
TGTGCCAGCTCACCGATACGGGGTGGGGTCAATGAGCAGTTCTTC
CASSPIRGGVNEQFF
>16|TRBJ1-3|TRBV4-1|.|.
TGCGCCAGCAGCCAAGTTGCCCAACTCTCTGGAAACACCATATATTTT
CASSQVAQLSGNTIYF
>12|TRBJ2-7|TRBV5-5|TRBD1|few
TGTGCCAGCAGCTTGGTATCCGGGACAGGTTACTTC
CASSLVSGTGYF
>13|TRBJ1-5|TRBV2|.|.
TGTGCCAGCAGTGCGCAGGGCAATCAGCCCCAGCATTTT
CASSAQGNQPQHF
>11|TRBJ1-1|TRBV28|.|.
TGTGCCAGCAGTCGACCCGGGGAAGCTTTCTTT
CASSRPGEAFF
>16|TRBJ2-1|TRBV5-1|.|.
TGCGCCAGCAGCTTGTTTGGGACTGGAGCCGGCAATGAGCAGTTCTTC
CASSLFGTGAGNEQFF
>19|TRBJ2-6|TRBV7-9|TRBD1|.
TGTGCCAGCAGCACCCCGGACAGGGAATGGTTTTCTGGGGCCAACGTCCTGACTTTC
CASSTPDREWFSGANVLTF
>14|TRBJ2-7|TRBV4-3|.|.
TGCGCCAGCAGCAGATACAGGGATTCCTACGAGCAGTACTTC
CASSRYRDSYEQYF
>17|TRBJ2-4|TRBV7-2|TRBD1|.
TGTGCCAGCAGCTCTTCACCGGGACAGGGGGCTAAAAACATTCAGTACTTC
CASSSSPGQGAKNIQYF
>14|TRBJ1-4|TRBV4-2|.|once
TGTGCCAGCAGCTTAAAGGACCGGAATGAAAAACTGTTTTTT
CASSLKDRNEKLFF
>16|TRBJ2-6|TRBV28|.|.
TGTGCCAGCAGTTTATGGGGGGGCTCTGGGGCCAACGTCCTGACTTTC
CASSLWGGSGANVLTF
>15|TRBJ2-1|TRBV5-1|TRBD1|.
TGCGCCAGCAGAACCCGGACAGGGGGTTACAATGAGCAGTTCTTC
CASRTRTGGYNEQFF
>14|TRBJ2-2|TRBV10-3|.|once
TGTGCCATCGGAGGTGGGGCCTGGTCCGGGGAGCTGTTTTTT
CAIGGGAWSGELFF
>14|TRBJ2-2|TRBV7-3|.|once
TGTGCCAGCAGCTTAGTGACGGCCACCGGGGAGCTGTTTTTT
CASSLVTATGELFF
>12|TRBJ1-1|TRBV29-1|.|.
TGCAGCGTTGAAGTTTTGAGCACTGAAGCTTTCTTT
CSVEVLSTEAFF
>16|TRBJ1-2|TRBV5-1|TRBD1|.
TGCGCCAGCAGCCCAAGGACAGGGCGAATAGACTATGGCTACACCTTC
CASSPRTGRIDYGYTF
>14|TRBJ2-3|TRBV5-4|TRBD2|.
TGTGCCAGCAGAGCGGGACTAGCGACAGATACGCAGTATTTT
CASRAGLATDTQYF
>16|TRBJ2-7|TRBV5-1|.|.
TGCGCCAGCAGCTTGGCTACTAGACCATCATCCTACGAGCAGTACTTC
CASSLATRPSSYEQYF
>17|TRBJ2-5|TRBV21-1|.|few
TGTGCCAGCAACCCAAGCGGGAGCACAGGGGTGGTAGAGACCCAGTACTTC
CASNPSGSTGVVETQYF
>16|TRBJ2-7|TRBV30|.|.
TGTGCCTGGAGTGCAACTCGGGGCGCTATATTCTACGAGCAGTACTTC
CAWSATRGAIFYEQYF
>14|TRBJ2-7|TRBV6-5|TRBD1|.
TGTGCCAGCAGCCCTACAGGGGGCGTCTACGAGCAGTACTTC
CASSPTGGVYEQYF
>13|TRBJ2-5|TRBV30|TRBD1|.
TGTGCCTGGAGTAACAGGGGACCCGAGACCCAGTACTTC
CAWSNRGPETQYF
>12|TRBJ2-3|TRBV9|.|.
TGTGCCAGCAGCGTAGCGTCAGATACGCAGTATTTT
CASSVASDTQYF
>15|TRBJ2-7|TRBV29-1|TRBD1|.
TGCAGCGTGTGGACCGGGACAGGCCTCTCCTACGAGCAGTACTTC
CSVWTGTGLSYEQYF
>13|TRBJ1-1|TRBV6-1|.|.
TGTGCCAGTAGAGGGGTTATGAGCACTGAAGCTTTCTTT
CASRGVMSTEAFF
>16|TRBJ1-4|TRBV2|.|few
TGTGCCAGCAGTGAGATGGGACGGAGGGCAGATGAAAAACTGTTTTTT
CASSEMGRRADEKLFF
>14|TRBJ1-4|TRBV10-3|.|.
TGTGCCATCAGTGAACAGGCGGGTGACGAAAAACTGTTTTTT
CAISEQAGDEKLFF
>17|TRBJ2-7|TRBV25-1|.|.
TGTGCCAGCAGTGAAAGCCGGCCAAGGACCGGGGTCTACGAGCAGTACTTC
CASSESRPRTGVYEQYF
>16|TRBJ2-3|TRBV5-1|TRBD2|.
TGCGCCAGCAGCCCGCAGACTAGCGGGACATCAGATACGCAGTATTTT
CASSPQTSGTSDTQYF
>16|TRBJ1-1|TRBV5-1|TRBD1|.
TGCGCCAGCAGCCTCGGGACAGGGAGGGGGTACACTGAAGCTTTCTTT
CASSLGTGRGYTEAFF
>13|TRBJ1-2|TRBV7-2|.|.
TGTGCCAGCACCCTGAAGGGGGGATATGGTTACACCTTC
CASTLKGGYGYTF
>16|TRBJ2-7|TRBV6-5|.|.
TGTGCCAGCAGTTACTCAGGGGCAGTGAGCTCCTACGAGCAGTACTTC
CASSYSGAVSSYEQYF
>15|TRBJ2-1|TRBV6-4|TRBD2|.
TGTGCCAGCAGTGCTAGCGGGAGATCCTACAATGAGCAGTTCTTC
CASSASGRSYNEQFF
>15|TRBJ2-3|TRBV7-2|TRBD2|.
TGTGCCAGCAGCTTGGTAGTGGGAGCGGGGGATACGCAGTATTTT
CASSLVVGAGDTQYF
>16|TRBJ1-3|TRBV5-1|.|.
TGCGCCAGCAGCTTGGGGGACGCCCGCTCTGGAAACACCATATATTTT
CASSLGDARSGNTIYF
>13|TRBJ2-7|TRBV2|.|.
TGTGCCAGCAGTGGGCAGGGTACCTACGAGCAGTACTTC
CASSGQGTYEQYF
>16|TRBJ2-6|TRBV6-5|TRBD1|.
TGTGCCAGCAGTTACCAGGGGGCGGGTGGGGCCAACGTCCTGACTTTC
CASSYQGAGGANVLTF
>15|TRBJ1-5|TRBV6-5|.|few
TGTGCCAGCAGTCCCCGGGGGTCAGGGGTTCAGCCCCAGCATTTT
CASSPRGSGVQPQHF
>11|TRBJ2-5|TRBV14|.|few
TGTGCCAGCAGCCACCTAGAGACCCAGTACTTC
CASSHLETQYF
>12|TRBJ2-1|TRBV27|.|.
TGTGCCAGCAGTTACCGGGACAATGAGCAGTTCTTC
CASSYRDNEQFF